Below, 30 T cell receptor beta chains from the same sample are listed, as sequenced in a study of cytomegalovirus exposure and HLA in healthy donors. The PCR used 60 Vbeta and 13 Jbeta primers. Only in-frame clones appear in the TCRdb table, and some are missing; sequencing was by immunoSEQ multiplex PCR. The repertoire includes under 150,000 clones, 76% of them detected once, and roughly 1.8% sits in the top ten. The source material was PBMCs. The receptors were gathered from a female donor in good health and CMV-seropositive.

The chain has TRBV28 and TRBJ1-1, with 10 bases identical to TRBD1. The CDR3 has 14 amino acids. CDR1 and CDR2 (germline): MDHEN, SYDVKM. V trimming: 3 bases; J trimming: 8 bases; junction bases outside the gene matches: 6. CDR3 in amino acids: CASSLGRQGAEAFF. Written as DNA, the CDR3 is TGTGCCAGCAGTTTGGGACGACAGGGGGCGGAAGCTTTCTTT.

The rearrangement links TRBV5-1 to TRBJ2-1; D possibly corresponds to TRBD1 (6 bases). The ends were cut back, 0 bases at V and 2 bases at J, with 9 bases in the middle. The germline gives CDR1 SGHRS, CDR2 YFSETQ. The CDR3 extends over 15 amino acids. The CDR3: CASSLVGDTYNEQFF. The CDR3 bases are TGCGCCAGCAGCTTGGTCGGGGACACCTACAATGAGCAGTTCTTC.

This chain connects TRBV19 to TRBJ2-1, with 8 nucleotides matching TRBD2. Trimming cost V 2 bases and J 2 bases; bases outside gene matches: 2. The germline gives CDR1 LNHDA, CDR2 SQIVND (reference sequence). CDR3 length: 15 residues. This chain's CDR3 is CASSITAGAYNEQFF. The CDR3 DNA follows: TGTGCCAGTAGTATAACAGCGGGAGCCTACAATGAGCAGTTCTTC.

This clone was detected a few times. The chain uses TRBV5-1 and TRBJ1-1; TRBD1 matches 11 bases. Germline V gene data show CDR1 as SGHRS and CDR2 as YFSETQ. The CDR3 spans 18 residues. V lost 1 base and J lost 0; bases outside the gene matches: 8. DNA for the CDR3: TGCGCCAGCAGCTTGCGGACAGGGGGCCTACCCGTGAACACTGAAGCTTTCTTT. Translated: CASSLRTGGLPVNTEAFF.

The chain carries TRBV7-2 and TRBJ2-2; D may be TRBD1 (6 bases). The CDR3 has 17 amino acids. The V gene's germline CDR1 is SGHTA and CDR2 FQGNSA. The ends were cut back, 0 bases at V and 5 bases at J, with 16 bases in the middle. CDR3 in DNA: TGTGCCAGCAGCTTAGCTAGGGGACAACGGAGAACCGGGGAGCTGTTTTTT. Translation: CASSLARGQRRTGELFF.

This sequence joins TRBV29-1 and TRBJ1-5; D perhaps matches TRBD1 (6 bases). The germline V and J ends were trimmed by 7 bases and 4 bases, with 14 bases remaining between them. CDR1 and CDR2 from the germline V gene are SQVTM and ANQGSEA. The CDR3 totals 13 residues. The CDR3 nucleotides read TGCAGCGCCGGGACAAGCGTAAATCAGCCCCAGCATTTT. This encodes CSAGTSVNQPQHF.

The chain is built from TRBV18 and TRBJ2-3; D remains unclear. The CDR3 loop spans 13 amino acids. Germline-derived CDR1 and CDR2 are KGHSH and LQKENI. Deletions cut 3 bases from V and 0 bases from J, with 4 bases between. This CDR3 reads CASSPPSTDTQYF. CDR3 coding DNA: TGTGCCAGCTCACCCCCGAGCACAGATACGCAGTATTTT. The full variable domain, in which reference TRBV18 and TRBJ2-3 provide the parts outside the CDR3, is NAGVMQNPRHLVRRRGQEARLRCSPMKGHSHVYWYRQLPEEGLKFMVYLQKENIIDESGMPKERFSAEFPKEGPSILRIQQVVRGDSAAYFCASSPPSTDTQYFGPGTRLTVL.

This clone was seen a single time. The genes are TRBV6-1 and TRBJ1-1; D gene uncertain. The V gene lost 2 bases and the J gene lost 4 bases, with 17 bases spanning the gap. CDR3 length: 16 residues. Looked up from germline, CDR1 is MNHNS and CDR2 is SASEGT. The CDR3 region has the DNA TGTGCCAGCAGTGAATTATACGGGATTTCGGGCACTGAAGCTTTCTTT. This codes for CASSELYGISGTEAFF.

The chain is built from TRBV11-3 and TRBJ2-7; no clear D gene. The CDR3 is made up of 13 amino acids. In germline, CDR1 is SGHNT, CDR2 YENEEA. The ends were cut back, 4 bases at V and 5 bases at J, with 12 bases in the middle. Written as DNA, the CDR3 is TGTGCCAGCAGCTCCAGCAGGCAGGACGAGCAGTACTTC. It yields the protein CASSSSRQDEQYF.

The chain couples TRBV19 to TRBJ2-2; TRBD1 aligns across 11 bases. This CDR3 is built from 14 residues. Germline CDR1 reads LNHDA; CDR2 reads SQIVND (reference sequence). For the CDR3, the DNA is TGTGGCACAATAGGGGACAGGGGGACCGGGGAGCTGTTTTTT. Protein: CGTIGDRGTGELFF.

This clone occurred a few times. The V and J genes are TRBV7-3 and TRBJ2-3; TRBD1 agrees at 8 bases. V dropped 4 bases and J dropped 2; count of bases not matched to a gene: 8. Per the germline V gene, CDR1 is SGHTA and CDR2 is FQGTGA. The CDR3 totals 16 residues. The DNA of the CDR3 is TGTGCCAGCAGCTCCGGAACAGGGGGAATCACAGATACGCAGTATTTT. Translated: CASSSGTGGITDTQYF.

The chain employs TRBV28 and TRBJ2-7; 7 bases align to TRBD1. The ends lost 8 bases at V and 7 bases at J; junction bases unmatched: 14. Germline-derived CDR1 and CDR2 are MDHEN and SYDVKM. The CDR3 runs to 14 residues. The CDR3 is CASGEITGVGEQYF. The CDR3 coding sequence is TGTGCCAGCGGGGAGATTACAGGGGTAGGGGAGCAGTACTTC.

V usage is TRBV11-2 and J usage is TRBJ2-5; D remains ambiguous. This CDR3 is built from 14 residues. CDR1 and CDR2 from the germline V gene are SGHAT and FQNNGV. Trimming removed 5 bases from V and 5 bases from J, with 15 bases in between. Here the CDR3 reads CASSLTRNAETQYF. The CDR3 DNA is TGTGCCAGCAGCCTGACAAGAAACGCGGAGACCCAGTACTTC.

The chain employs TRBV7-6 and TRBJ2-3; a possible D gene is TRBD1 (6 bases). The CDR3 totals 14 residues. Trimming took 5 bases from V and 2 from J, leaving 11 bases between them. Germline V CDR1 and CDR2: SGHVS, FNYEAQ. CDR3 loop: CASSRGQTTDTQYF. The CDR3 DNA is TGTGCCAGCAGCCGCGGACAGACCACAGATACGCAGTATTTT.

V and J are TRBV11-3 and TRBJ2-7; possible D gene TRBD1, 6 bases. Trimming took off 4 bases at V and 3 bases at J, with 10 bases between the two ends. Germline CDR1 and CDR2: SGHNT and YENEEA. The CDR3 totals 13 residues. The CDR3 here is CASSSGHNYEQYF. The CDR3 DNA follows: TGTGCCAGCAGCTCGGGACACAACTACGAGCAGTACTTC.

As concerns this clone: Within the sample, other DNA sequences also encode this same CDR3. The CDR3 region has the DNA TGTGCCAGCAGTGAAAGCGTGGAGACCCAGTACTTC. This sequence encodes CASSESVETQYF. V and J are TRBV2 and TRBJ2-5; D is unresolved. The CDR3 totals 12 residues. V lost 2 bases, J lost 5 bases, and 6 bases lay in between. In germline, CDR1 is SNHLY, CDR2 FYNNEI. The full variable domain, its missing parts supplied by reference TRBV2 and TRBJ2-5, is EPEVTQTPSHQVTQMGQEVILRCVPISNHLYFYWYRQILGQKVEFLVSFYNNEISEKSEIFDDQFSVERPDGSNFTLKIRSTKLEDSAMYFCASSESVETQYFGPGTRLLVL.

This rearrangement joins TRBV15 to TRBJ1-3, with D uncertain. This CDR3 spans 15 amino acids. CDR1 and CDR2 (germline): LNHNV, YYDKDF (reference sequence). Trimming left V 0 bases short and J 4 bases short, with 10 bases between. This CDR3 is CATSRDSKRGNTIYF. CDR3 DNA: TGTGCCACCAGCAGAGATTCAAAGAGGGGAAACACCATATATTTT.

This clone has a single count. The chain recombines TRBV5-1 with TRBJ1-6; TRBD1 matches at 8 bases. The germline gives CDR1 SGHRS, CDR2 YFSETQ. V lost 5 bases to trimming and J lost 9 bases; unmatched junction nucleotides: 7. The CDR3 length is 14 residues. The CDR3 loop reads CASRFDRGGSPLHF. CDR3 in DNA: TGCGCCAGCAGATTCGACAGGGGCGGTTCACCCCTCCACTTT.

The chain combines TRBV7-2 with TRBJ1-3, with 8 bases matching TRBD1. CDR1 is SGHTA and CDR2 is FQGNSA in the germline V gene. The CDR3 loop spans 15 amino acids. Losses at the gene ends were 4 bases for V and 1 base for J; bases not matched to a gene: 3. The DNA of the CDR3 is TGTGCCAGCAGCTCAAGGACAGGGTCTGGAAACACCATATATTTT. Its translation: CASSSRTGSGNTIYF.

The rearrangement joins TRBV2 to TRBJ1-5, with 7 bases matching TRBD1. The CDR3 has 18 residues. CDR1 is SNHLY and CDR2 is FYNNEI in the germline V gene. J lost 0 bases, V lost 4 bases, and 12 bases had no gene match. This CDR3 reads CASSVETGQTYSNQPQHF. The CDR3, as DNA: TGTGCCAGCAGTGTGGAAACGGGACAGACTTATAGCAATCAGCCCCAGCATTTT.

The V call is TRBV2, the J call TRBJ2-2, with D uncertain. The CDR3 covers 14 residues. Trimming shortened V by 7 bases and J by 1 base, and 10 bases separated the two germline ends. In germline, CDR1 is SNHLY, CDR2 FYNNEI. This CDR3 reads CASILDRNTGELFF. Written as DNA, the CDR3 is TGTGCCAGCATTCTAGACCGGAACACCGGGGAGCTGTTTTTT.

The J gene is TRBJ1-6, the V gene TRBV6-5; perhaps TRBD1 as D (5 bases). The germline gives CDR1 MNHEY, CDR2 SVGAGI. The CDR3 extends over 16 amino acids. Trimming pared 2 bases from V and 7 bases from J, leaving 15 bases between. CDR3 DNA: TGTGCCAGCAGTTACCAGGGCGTTGGTTCAAATTCACCCCTCCACTTT. This sequence encodes CASSYQGVGSNSPLHF.

The V gene is TRBV7-3, the J gene TRBJ2-6, with 7 bases matching TRBD2. This CDR3 has 15 amino acids. Germline CDR1 SGHTA, CDR2 FQGTGA. Trimming cost V 5 bases and J 0 bases; bases outside gene matches: 1. CDR3 nucleotide sequence: TGTGCCAGCAGCAGGGACTACTCTGGGGCCAACGTCCTGACTTTC. Protein: CASSRDYSGANVLTF.

The chain combines TRBV6-1 with TRBJ1-1, with D uncertain. Looked up from germline, CDR1 is MNHNS and CDR2 is SASEGT. V lost 5 bases and J lost 3, with 10 bases in between. The CDR3 is 13 residues long. CDR3 nucleotide sequence: TGTGCCAGCAGTACCACACGGGACACTGAAGCTTTCTTT. This encodes CASSTTRDTEAFF.

CDR3 nucleotides: TGTGCCAGCAGGATGACAGGGACCCAGCCCCAGCATTTT. It yields the protein CASRMTGTQPQHF. The V and J genes are TRBV6-5 and TRBJ1-5, with 7 bases that match TRBD1. The CDR3 has 13 residues. Unmatched junction bases numbered 6, after V lost 6 bases and J lost 7 bases. CDR1 is MNHEY, CDR2 SVGAGI, per germline.

This rearrangement joins TRBV5-1 to TRBJ2-2, with 11 nucleotides matching TRBD2. The V and J ends lost 1 base and 2 bases, in that order; junction bases with no gene match: 4. There are 17 residues in the CDR3. Germline V gene data show CDR1 as SGHRS and CDR2 as YFSETQ. The DNA of the CDR3 is TGCGCCAGCAGCTTGTACCTAGCGGGGGGAAACACCGGGGAGCTGTTTTTT. This translates into CASSLYLAGGNTGELFF.

The chain has TRBV7-2 and TRBJ2-5; D might be TRBD2 (6 bases). Germline lookup yields CDR1 SGHTA and CDR2 FQGNSA. The CDR3 runs to 13 residues. Trimming left V 3 bases short and J 5 bases short, with 10 bases between. The CDR3 coding sequence is TGTGCCAGCAGCTTCGGGGAGGTTGAGACCCAGTACTTC. Its translation is CASSFGEVETQYF. Together with reference TRBV7-2 and TRBJ2-5, the CDR3 gives the full variable domain: GAGVSQSPSNKVTEKGKDVELRCDPISGHTALYWYRQSLGQGLEFLIYFQGNSAPDKSGLPSDRFSAERTGGSVSTLTIQRTQQEDSAVYLCASSFGEVETQYFGPGTRLLVL.

The chain uses TRBV7-8 and TRBJ2-1; D not certain. Germline V gives CDR1 SGHVS, CDR2 FQNEAQ. The CDR3 contains 14 residues. V dropped 5 bases and J dropped 2 bases, with 10 bases sitting between them. CDR3 sequence: CASSLGRTYNEQFF. The CDR3 DNA follows: TGTGCCAGCAGCCTAGGCAGGACCTACAATGAGCAGTTCTTC.

The chain joins TRBV14 to TRBJ2-3, with 10 bases that match TRBD2. Germline assignment: CDR1 SGHDN and CDR2 FVKESK. V trimming: 4 bases; J trimming: 0 bases; junction bases outside the gene matches: 7. This CDR3 region has 17 residues. Here the CDR3 reads CASSPFSGGTSTDTQYF. As DNA, the CDR3 is TGTGCCAGCAGCCCTTTTAGCGGGGGGACTAGCACAGATACGCAGTATTTT.

This chain links TRBV5-1 with TRBJ2-5; 8 nucleotides match TRBD1. Germline trimming cut 0 bases from V and 6 bases from J; bases unmatched to any gene: 13. This CDR3 region has 17 residues. Germline V gene data show CDR1 as SGHRS and CDR2 as YFSETQ. CDR3 DNA: TGCGCCAGCAGCTTGGGGACCGGGACAGGTGACAGAAAGACCCAGTACTTC. Translation: CASSLGTGTGDRKTQYF.